The source of this T cell receptor (beta chain) is a study of blood T cell repertoires in COVID-19. On the study more broadly: Samples came from the United States, Italy and Spain, spanning acute and convalescent COVID-19. PBMCs, B-cell-depleted T cells, or T cells were the source of the cDNA or gDNA that made up the material.

Germline V gene sequence: CDR1 SGHAT, CDR2 FQNNGV. The CDR3 runs to 14 residues. The junction had 3 bases not matched to a gene; V was cut back by 5 bases and J by 1 base. Original methodology: Estimates of nucleated cell counts were drawn from the amplification of reference gene primers. Produced via immunoSEQ multiplex PCR; TCRdb's table is partial and in-frame only. V and J calls and clone size are given by that table; D and trimming were obtained from the DNA. This table has 250,000 or so clones, under 90% appearing once. The receptor's source is a woman aged 35 to 49 who had recovered from COVID-19. The V gene is TRBV11-2, the J gene TRBJ2-3, with TRBD1 identical over 7 bases. The material sequenced was peripheral blood. The CDR3 nucleotides read TGTGCCAGCAGCCGACAGGGACGCACAGATACGCAGTATTTT. Protein sequence: CASSRQGRTDTQYF. Full variable domain (missing parts from reference TRBV11-2 and TRBJ2-3): EAGVAQSPRYKIIEKRQSVAFWCNPISGHATLYWYQQILGQGPKLLIQFQNNGVVDDSQLPKDRFSAERLKGVDSTLKIQPAKLEDSAVYLCASSRQGRTDTQYFGPGTRLTVL.